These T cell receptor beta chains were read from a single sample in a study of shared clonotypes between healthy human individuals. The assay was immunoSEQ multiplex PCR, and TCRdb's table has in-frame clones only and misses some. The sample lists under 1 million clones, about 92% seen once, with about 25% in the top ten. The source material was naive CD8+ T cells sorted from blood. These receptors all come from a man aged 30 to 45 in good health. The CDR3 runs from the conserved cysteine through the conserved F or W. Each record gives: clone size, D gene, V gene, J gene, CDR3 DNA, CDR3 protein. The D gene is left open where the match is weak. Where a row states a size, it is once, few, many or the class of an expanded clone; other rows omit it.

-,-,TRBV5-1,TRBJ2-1,TGCGCCAGCAGCTTTTTAGAGGGTGTGAATGAGCAGTTCTTC,CASSFLEGVNEQFF
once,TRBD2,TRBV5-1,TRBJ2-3,TGCGCCAGCAGCTTGGGTGTAGCGGGAGGTACAGATACGCAGTATTTT,CASSLGVAGGTDTQYF
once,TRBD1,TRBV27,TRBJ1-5,TGTGCCAGCAGTCCCACGCCCAGGGGGTCTCGCAATCAGCCCCAGCATTTT,CASSPTPRGSRNQPQHF
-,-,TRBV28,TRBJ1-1,TGTGCCAGCAGGCAGGTCCTGAACACTGAAGCTTTCTTT,CASRQVLNTEAFF
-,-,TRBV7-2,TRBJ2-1,TGTGCCAGCAGCTTAGTAGCCAACCCGATTGTCAATGAGCAGTTCTTC,CASSLVANPIVNEQFF
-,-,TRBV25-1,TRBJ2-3,TGTGCCAGCACGGGGCTAGCTGAAGATACGCAGTATTTT,CASTGLAEDTQYF
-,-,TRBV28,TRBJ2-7,TGTGCCAGCAGTTCTTCTAGCTACGAGCAGTACTTC,CASSSSSYEQYF
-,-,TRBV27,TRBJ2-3,TGTGCCAGCAGGACTTGGAGTAGCGCGGAGGAAGATACGCAGTATTTT,CASRTWSSAEEDTQYF
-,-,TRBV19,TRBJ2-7,TGTGCCAGTAGTACCACCTCGGGTAGGCCGCTCTCCTACGAGCAGTACTTC,CASSTTSGRPLSYEQYF
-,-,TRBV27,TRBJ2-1,TGTGCCAGCGGCCAGATAAGCTCCTACAATGAGCAGTTCTTC,CASGQISSYNEQFF
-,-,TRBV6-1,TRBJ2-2,TGTGCCAGCAGTGAAGCGATAGCAGAACCTACCGGGGAGCTGTTTTTT,CASSEAIAEPTGELFF
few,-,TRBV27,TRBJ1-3,TGTGCCAGCAGTTTCGCTGGAAACACCATATATTTT,CASSFAGNTIYF
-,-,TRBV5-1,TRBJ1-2,TGCGCCAGCAGCTTGGAATCCATCGACTATGGCTACACCTTC,CASSLESIDYGYTF
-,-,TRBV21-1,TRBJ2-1,TGTGCCAGCAGCAAAAAGGCTAGGCCCTGTGCGGGCTCCTACAATGAGCAGTTCTTC,CASSKKARPCAGSYNEQFF
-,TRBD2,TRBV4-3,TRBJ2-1,TGCGCCAGCAGCCAATATGCAAGCGGGAGTGTCCACAATGAGCAGTTCTTC,CASSQYASGSVHNEQFF
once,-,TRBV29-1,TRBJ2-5,TGCAGCGTGGAGGCCAGGGTGGGGGAGACCCAGTACTTC,CSVEARVGETQYF
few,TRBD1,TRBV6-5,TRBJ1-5,TGTGCCAGCAGACCCAGACAGGGACGCAATCAGCCCCAGCATTTT,CASRPRQGRNQPQHF
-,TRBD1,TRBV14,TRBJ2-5,TGTGCCAGCAGCCAAGATCGAGGACAGGGGGCCGTTACTTACCAAGAGACCCAGTACTTC,CASSQDRGQGAVTYQETQYF
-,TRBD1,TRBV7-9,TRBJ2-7,TGTGCCAGCAGCCTGAGGGGGCTCGACGAGCAGTACTTC,CASSLRGLDEQYF
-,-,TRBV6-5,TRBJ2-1,TGTGCCAGCAGTCCTTACGGACATCACAATGAGCAGTTCTTC,CASSPYGHHNEQFF
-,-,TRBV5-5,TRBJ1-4,TGTGCCAGCAGCTTGGACGGCAGGACGCTTGATGAAAAACTGTTTTTT,CASSLDGRTLDEKLFF
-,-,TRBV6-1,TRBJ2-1,TGTGCCAGCAGTGGGGAGCGATTCCCGAGCTCCTACAATGAGCAGTTCTTC,CASSGERFPSSYNEQFF
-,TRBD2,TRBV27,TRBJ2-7,TGTGCCAGCAGTTCGACCCCTCCGGGACTACCCGTTAGCGAGCAGTACTTC,CASSSTPPGLPVSEQYF
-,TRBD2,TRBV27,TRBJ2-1,TGTGCCAGTAAATCCGGGTCTAGCGGGAGAAATAATGAGCAGTTCTTC,CASKSGSSGRNNEQFF
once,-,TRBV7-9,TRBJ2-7,TGTGCCAGCAGCTTAGCCAGACAGGAGGTACCACTAGGGCAGTACTTC,CASSLARQEVPLGQYF
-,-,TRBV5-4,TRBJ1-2,TGTGCCAGCAGCTCCTACACTGGCTACACCTTC,CASSSYTGYTF
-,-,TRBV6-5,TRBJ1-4,TGTGCCAGCAGTTTAGTCTCCTTCCGGGAAAAACTGTTTTTT,CASSLVSFREKLFF
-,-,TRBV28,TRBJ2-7,TGTGCCAGCAGTCCACACGGGGGATACGAGCAGTACTTC,CASSPHGGYEQYF
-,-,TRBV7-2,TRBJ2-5,TGTGCCAGCAGCTTATGGACAGAAGAGACCCAGTACTTC,CASSLWTEETQYF
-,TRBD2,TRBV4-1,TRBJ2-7,TGCGCCAGCAGCCAAGGACTAGCGCCCTCCTACGAGCAGTACTTC,CASSQGLAPSYEQYF
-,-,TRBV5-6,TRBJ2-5,TGTGCCAGCAGCCACCCCCTAGAAAGGACAGAGACCCAGTACTTC,CASSHPLERTETQYF
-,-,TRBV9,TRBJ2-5,TGTGCCAGCAGCGTAGATAAAGAGACCCAGTACTTC,CASSVDKETQYF
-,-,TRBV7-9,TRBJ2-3,TGTGCCAGCAGCTGGACCCGGGACGGTCTCACAGATACGCAGTATTTT,CASSWTRDGLTDTQYF
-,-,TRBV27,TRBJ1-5,TGTGCCAGCAGTTCCAGCGACAACAATCAGCCCCAGCATTTT,CASSSSDNNQPQHF
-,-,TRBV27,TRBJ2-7,TGTGCCAGCAGTTTGGGCGGGGTGAGCTCCTACGAGCAGTACTTC,CASSLGGVSSYEQYF
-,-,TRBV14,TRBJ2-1,TGTGCCAGCAGCCAATGGGGGAATGAGCAGTTCTTC,CASSQWGNEQFF
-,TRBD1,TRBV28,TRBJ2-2,TGTGCCAGCAGTCCGCCGACCTGGACAGGGGATACCGGGGAGCTGTTTTTT,CASSPPTWTGDTGELFF
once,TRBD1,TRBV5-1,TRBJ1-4,TGCGCCAGCAGGTTTTCGGGACAGGGGGATGAAAAACTGTTTTTT,CASRFSGQGDEKLFF
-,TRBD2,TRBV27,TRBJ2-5,TGTGCCAGCAGTTGGGGCGGGAGGGGACGAGAGACCCAGTACTTC,CASSWGGRGRETQYF
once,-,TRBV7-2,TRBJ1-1,TGTGCCAGCAGCTTAGTCCCAGGGTTGGCCTTGAACACTGAAGCTTTCTTT,CASSLVPGLALNTEAFF
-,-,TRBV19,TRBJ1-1,TGTGCCAGTAGTATAGACAGGGGCACTGAAGCTTTCTTT,CASSIDRGTEAFF
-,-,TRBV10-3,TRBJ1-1,TGTGCCATCAGCCCTCAGGGGAATGCTGAAGCTTTCTTT,CAISPQGNAEAFF
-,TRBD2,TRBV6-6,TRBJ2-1,TGTGCCACCGGACTAGTTCAGAATGAGCAGTTCTTC,CATGLVQNEQFF
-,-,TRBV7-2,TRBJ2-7,TGTGCCAGCAGCTTAAACGTCAGGTACGAGCAGTACTTC,CASSLNVRYEQYF
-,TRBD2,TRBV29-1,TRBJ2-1,TGCAGCGTAACCGGGGCTAGCGGATTCTCCTCCTACAATGAGCAGTTCTTC,CSVTGASGFSSYNEQFF
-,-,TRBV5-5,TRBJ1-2,TGTGCCAGCTCCCCAGGGCAGAACTATGGCTACACCTTC,CASSPGQNYGYTF
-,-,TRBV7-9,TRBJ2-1,TGTGCCAGCAGCTCCCGAGGGGATAGCTCCCCGTCCTACAATGAGCAGTTCTTC,CASSSRGDSSPSYNEQFF